The rows below give T cell receptor beta chains drawn from one sample of a study of blood T cell repertoires in COVID-19. The method was immunoSEQ multiplex PCR; TCRdb's version includes in-frame clones alone and lacks a portion of them. The data show some 250,000 clones, with under 90% seen just once and 3.1% held by the top ten. Source material: peripheral blood. The source is a woman between 18 and 30 years old with acute or convalescent COVID-19. CDR3s include the opening cysteine and the closing phenylalanine or tryptophan. A D gene is named only where the DNA matches it firmly. For some rows the clone size is stated as once, few or many, or as a class when expanded; others skip it.

>once|TRBV2|12|TRBJ2-7|TRBD1
TGTGCCAGCAGTGGGACAGGGCGCGAGCAGTACTTC
CASSGTGREQYF
>few|TRBV6-2/TRBV6-3|15|TRBJ1-5|TRBD1
TGTGCCAGCAGCCCGGACAGGGGGAGCAATCAGCCCCAGCATTTT
CASSPDRGSNQPQHF
>-|TRBV19|13|TRBJ2-2|TRBD1
TGTGCCAGTAAACGACAGGGGGCCGGGGAGCTGTTTTTT
CASKRQGAGELFF
>-|TRBV5-5|14|TRBJ2-5|TRBD2
TGTGCCAGCAGCTTGGACCCCGCGGGGGGGGCCCAGTACTTC
CASSLDPAGGAQYF
>-|TRBV2|13|TRBJ1-2|TRBD1
TGTGCCAGCAGTGTTGGGACAGAGTATGGCTACACCTTC
CASSVGTEYGYTF
>few|TRBV10-2|15|TRBJ2-1|TRBD2
TGCGCCAGCACGGGAAGCGGGAGAGGTAGGGATGAGCAGTTCTTC
CASTGSGRGRDEQFF
>-|TRBV12-3/TRBV12-4|12|TRBJ2-2|-
TGTGCCAGCAGTTTCTATACCGGGGAGCTGTTTTTT
CASSFYTGELFF
>-|TRBV28|15|TRBJ2-4|-
TGTGCCAGCAGTCCCCCACAGGGAATCATAGACATTCAGTACTTC
CASSPPQGIIDIQYF
>-|TRBV5-1|13|TRBJ2-5|TRBD1
TGCGCCAGCAGTTACGGACAGGCAGAGACCCAGTACTTC
CASSYGQAETQYF
>-|TRBV3-1/TRBV3-2|16|TRBJ2-2|-
TGTGCCAGCAGCCAATGGCAGATTTTGTCAGGCGGGGAGCTGTTTTTT
CASSQWQILSGGELFF
>-|TRBV6-1|16|TRBJ1-6|TRBD1
TGTGCCAGCAGTGGGATGACAGGGCTCTATAATTCACCCCTCCACTTT
CASSGMTGLYNSPLHF
>-|TRBV6-6|14|TRBJ2-7|TRBD1
TGTGCCAGCAGTAACTCCGGGACAGGGCGGGAGCAGTACTTC
CASSNSGTGREQYF
>-|TRBV28|16|TRBJ1-5|-
TGTGCCAGCAGTTTGCAGTCACTCAGGAGCAATCAGCCCCAGCATTTT
CASSLQSLRSNQPQHF
>few|TRBV11-2|15|TRBJ2-1|-
TGTGCCAGCAGCTTTGCGGGCCTTACCTACAATGAGCAGTTCTTC
CASSFAGLTYNEQFF
>-|TRBV7-3|13|TRBJ1-1|TRBD1
TGTGCCAGCAGCTCAGGGACAGGGCTTGAAGCTTTCTTT
CASSSGTGLEAFF
>-|TRBV6-4|12|TRBJ2-3|-
TGTGCCAGCAGTGACTCGGGCCATACGCAGTATTTT
CASSDSGHTQYF
>-|TRBV27|15|TRBJ1-6|-
TGTGCCAGCAGTTTATGGAGCTCCTATAATTCACCCCTCCACTTT
CASSLWSSYNSPLHF
>once|TRBV28|17|TRBJ2-1|TRBD2
TGTGCCAGCAGTTCCTTGGTAGCGGGTAATTCCTACAATGAGCAGTTCTTC
CASSSLVAGNSYNEQFF
>-|TRBV7-2|19|TRBJ2-3|TRBD2
TGTGCCAGCAGCTTAGTGGGACTAGCGGGAGGACTCTACACAGATACGCAGTATTTT
CASSLVGLAGGLYTDTQYF
>-|TRBV3-1/TRBV3-2|12|TRBJ1-2|TRBD1
TGTGCCAGCAGCCCCCGGGACAGGGATACCTTCTTC
CASSPRDRDTFF
>few|TRBV9|13|TRBJ1-1|-
TGTGCCAGCAGCGTGAGACGGGACACTGAAGCTTTCTTT
CASSVRRDTEAFF